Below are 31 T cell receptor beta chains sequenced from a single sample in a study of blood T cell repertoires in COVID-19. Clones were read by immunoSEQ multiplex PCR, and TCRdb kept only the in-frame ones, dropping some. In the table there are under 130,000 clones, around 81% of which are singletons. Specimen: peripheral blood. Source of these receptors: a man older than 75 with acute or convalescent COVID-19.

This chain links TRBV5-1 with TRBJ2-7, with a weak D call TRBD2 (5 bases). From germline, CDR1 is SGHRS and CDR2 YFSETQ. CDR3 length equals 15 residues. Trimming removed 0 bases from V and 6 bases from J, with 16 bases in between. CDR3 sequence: CASSLAFEGISEQYF. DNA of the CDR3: TGCGCCAGCAGCTTGGCCTTTGAGGGAATTTCCGAGCAGTACTTC.

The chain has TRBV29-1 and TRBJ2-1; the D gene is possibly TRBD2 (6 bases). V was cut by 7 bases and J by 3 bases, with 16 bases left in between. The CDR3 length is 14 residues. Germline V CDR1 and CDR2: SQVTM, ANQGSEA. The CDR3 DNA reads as TGCAGCGCTGGAGGGAAGACTTACTACAATGAGCAGTTCTTC. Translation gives CSAGGKTYYNEQFF.

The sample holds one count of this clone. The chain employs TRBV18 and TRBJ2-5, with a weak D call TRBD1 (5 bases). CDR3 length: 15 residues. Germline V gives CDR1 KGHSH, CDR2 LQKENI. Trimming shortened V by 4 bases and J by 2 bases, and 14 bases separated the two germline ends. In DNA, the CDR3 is TGTGCCAGCTCACAGACCCTAGGGGTACAAGAGACCCAGTACTTC. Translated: CASSQTLGVQETQYF.

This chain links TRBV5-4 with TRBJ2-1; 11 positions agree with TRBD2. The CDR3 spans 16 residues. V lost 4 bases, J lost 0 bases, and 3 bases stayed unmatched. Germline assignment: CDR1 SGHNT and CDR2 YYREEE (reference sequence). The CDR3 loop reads CASSPGLADSYNEQFF. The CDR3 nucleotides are TGTGCCAGCAGCCCGGGACTAGCGGACTCCTACAATGAGCAGTTCTTC.

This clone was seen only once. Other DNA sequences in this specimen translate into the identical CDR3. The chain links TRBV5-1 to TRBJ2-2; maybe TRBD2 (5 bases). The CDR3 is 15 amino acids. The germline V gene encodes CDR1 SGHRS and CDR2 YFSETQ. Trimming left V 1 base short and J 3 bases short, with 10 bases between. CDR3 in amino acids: CASSLLAGDTGELFF. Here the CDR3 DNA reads TGCGCCAGCAGCTTGTTGGCGGGCGACACCGGGGAGCTGTTTTTT.

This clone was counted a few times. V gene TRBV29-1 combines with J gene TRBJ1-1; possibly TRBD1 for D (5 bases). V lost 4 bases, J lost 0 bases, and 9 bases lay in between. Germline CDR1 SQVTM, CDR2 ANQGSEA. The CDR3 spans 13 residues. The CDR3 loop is CSVVGGMNTEAFF. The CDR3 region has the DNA TGCAGCGTTGTCGGGGGTATGAACACTGAAGCTTTCTTT.

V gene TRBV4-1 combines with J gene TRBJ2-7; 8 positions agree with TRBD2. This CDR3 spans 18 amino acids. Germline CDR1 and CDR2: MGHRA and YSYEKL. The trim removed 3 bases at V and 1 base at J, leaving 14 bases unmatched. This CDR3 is CASSHNQIGGTRSYEQYF. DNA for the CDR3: TGCGCCAGCAGCCATAATCAGATCGGCGGGACTAGGTCCTACGAGCAGTACTTC.

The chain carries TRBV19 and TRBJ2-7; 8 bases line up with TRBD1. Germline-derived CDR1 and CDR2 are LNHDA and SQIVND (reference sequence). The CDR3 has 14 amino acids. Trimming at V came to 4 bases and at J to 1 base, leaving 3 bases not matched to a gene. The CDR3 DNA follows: TGTGCCAGTAGTAGAGGGGACAGGTCCTACGAGCAGTACTTC. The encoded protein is CASSRGDRSYEQYF.

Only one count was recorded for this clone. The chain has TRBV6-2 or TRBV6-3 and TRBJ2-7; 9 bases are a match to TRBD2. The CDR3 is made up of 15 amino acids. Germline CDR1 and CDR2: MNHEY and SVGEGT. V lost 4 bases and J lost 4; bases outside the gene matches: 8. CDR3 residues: CASSFIAGVGYEQYF. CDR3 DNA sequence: TGTGCCAGCAGTTTCATAGCGGGAGTGGGGTACGAGCAGTACTTC.

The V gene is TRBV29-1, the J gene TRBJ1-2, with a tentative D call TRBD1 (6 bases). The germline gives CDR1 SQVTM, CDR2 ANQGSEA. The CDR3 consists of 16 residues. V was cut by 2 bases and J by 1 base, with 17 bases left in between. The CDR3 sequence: CSVEPLTGTLNYGYTF. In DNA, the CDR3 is TGCAGCGTTGAACCACTAACCGGGACACTTAACTATGGCTACACCTTC.

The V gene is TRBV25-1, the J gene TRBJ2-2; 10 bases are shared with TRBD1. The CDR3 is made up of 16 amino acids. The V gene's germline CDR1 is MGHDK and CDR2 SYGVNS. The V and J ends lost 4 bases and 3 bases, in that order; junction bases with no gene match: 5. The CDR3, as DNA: TGTGCCAGCAGTGCGGTGGACAGGGGGGACACCGGGGAGCTGTTTTTT. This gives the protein CASSAVDRGDTGELFF.

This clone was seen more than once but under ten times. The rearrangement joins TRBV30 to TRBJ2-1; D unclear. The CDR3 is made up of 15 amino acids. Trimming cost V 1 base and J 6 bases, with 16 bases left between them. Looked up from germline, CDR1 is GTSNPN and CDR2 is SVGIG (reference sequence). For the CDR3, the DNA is TGTGCCTGGAGTGACGGCGTAGGCCCGGGCAATGAGCAGTTCTTC. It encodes CAWSDGVGPGNEQFF.

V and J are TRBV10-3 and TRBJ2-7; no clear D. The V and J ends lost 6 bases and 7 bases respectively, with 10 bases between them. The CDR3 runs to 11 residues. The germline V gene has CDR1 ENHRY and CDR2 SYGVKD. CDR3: CAIRSSLEQYF. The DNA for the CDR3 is TGTGCCATCAGATCTTCCCTTGAGCAGTACTTC.

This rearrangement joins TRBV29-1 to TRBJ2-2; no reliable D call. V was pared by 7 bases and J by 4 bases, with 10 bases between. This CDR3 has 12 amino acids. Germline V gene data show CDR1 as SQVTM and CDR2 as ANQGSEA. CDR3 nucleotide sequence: TGCAGCGCCAAACGGGTCACCGGGGAGCTGTTTTTT. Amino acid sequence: CSAKRVTGELFF.

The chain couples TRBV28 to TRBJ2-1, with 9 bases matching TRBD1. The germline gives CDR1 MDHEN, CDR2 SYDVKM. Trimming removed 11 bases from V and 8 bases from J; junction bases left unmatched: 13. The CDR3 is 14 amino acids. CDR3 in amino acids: CASVTGTGYHEQFF. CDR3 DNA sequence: TGTGCCTCCGTTACCGGGACAGGGTATCATGAGCAGTTCTTC.

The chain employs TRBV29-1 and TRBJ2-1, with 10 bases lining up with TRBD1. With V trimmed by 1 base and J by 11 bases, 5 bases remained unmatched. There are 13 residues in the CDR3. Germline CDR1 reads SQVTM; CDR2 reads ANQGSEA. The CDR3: CSVEVLDRGKQFF. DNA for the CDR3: TGCAGCGTTGAAGTCTTGGACAGGGGGAAGCAGTTCTTC.

Written as DNA, the CDR3 is TGTGCCAGCAGCCGAGGGGGACAGGGAAGCGGGACCCAGTACTTC. Translation: CASSRGGQGSGTQYF. The rearrangement links TRBV14 to TRBJ2-5; TRBD1 agrees at 9 bases. Germline CDR1 and CDR2: SGHDN and FVKESK. Losses at the gene ends were 4 bases for V and 7 bases for J; bases not matched to a gene: 10. The CDR3 runs to 15 residues.

CDR3 loop: CASSLRWGGSSYEQYF. The DNA of the CDR3 is TGTGCCAGCAGTTTAAGGTGGGGCGGAAGCTCCTACGAGCAGTACTTC. The chain links TRBV28 to TRBJ2-7, with TRBD1 as a possible D gene (5 bases). Germline V CDR1 and CDR2: MDHEN, SYDVKM. V was shortened by 2 bases and J by 0 bases, with 14 bases between the two germline ends. The CDR3 contains 16 residues.

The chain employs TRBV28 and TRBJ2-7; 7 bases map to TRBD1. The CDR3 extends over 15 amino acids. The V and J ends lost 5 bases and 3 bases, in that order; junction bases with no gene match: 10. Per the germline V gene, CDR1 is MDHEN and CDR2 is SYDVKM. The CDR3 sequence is CASSPARTGYYEQYF. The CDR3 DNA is TGTGCCAGCAGTCCCGCCAGGACAGGATACTACGAGCAGTACTTC.

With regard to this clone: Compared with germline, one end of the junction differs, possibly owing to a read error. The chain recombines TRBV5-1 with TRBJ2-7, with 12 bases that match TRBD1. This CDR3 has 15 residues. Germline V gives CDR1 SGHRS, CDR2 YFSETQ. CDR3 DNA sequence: TGCGCCAGCAGCCAGGGGACAGGGGGCTCCCACGAGCAGTACTTC. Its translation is CASSQGTGGSHEQYF. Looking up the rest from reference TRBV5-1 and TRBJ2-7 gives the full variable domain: KAGVTQTPRYLIKTRGQQVTLSCSPISGHRSVSWYQQTPGQGLQFLFEYFSETQRNKGNFPGRFSGRQFSNSRSEMNVSTLELGDSALYLCASSQGTGGSHEQYFGPGTRLTVT.

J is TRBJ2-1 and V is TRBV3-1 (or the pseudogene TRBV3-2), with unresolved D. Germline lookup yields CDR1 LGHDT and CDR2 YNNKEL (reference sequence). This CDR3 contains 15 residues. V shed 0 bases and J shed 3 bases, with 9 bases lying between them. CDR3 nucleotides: TGTGCCAGCAGCCAAGATTTACAGAACTACAATGAGCAGTTCTTC. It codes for CASSQDLQNYNEQFF.

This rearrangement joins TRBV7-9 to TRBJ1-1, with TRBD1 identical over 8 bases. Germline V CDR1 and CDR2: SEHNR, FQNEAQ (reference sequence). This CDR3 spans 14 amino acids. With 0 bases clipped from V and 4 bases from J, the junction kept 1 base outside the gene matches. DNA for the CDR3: TGTGCCAGCAGCTTAGCACAGGGGGTCACTGAAGCTTTCTTT. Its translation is CASSLAQGVTEAFF.

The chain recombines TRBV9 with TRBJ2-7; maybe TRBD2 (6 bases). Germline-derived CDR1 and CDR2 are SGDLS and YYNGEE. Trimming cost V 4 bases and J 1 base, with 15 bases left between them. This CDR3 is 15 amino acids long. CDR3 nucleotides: TGTGCCAGCAGCCCCAGGTCGGGGGAATCCTACGAGCAGTACTTC. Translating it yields CASSPRSGESYEQYF. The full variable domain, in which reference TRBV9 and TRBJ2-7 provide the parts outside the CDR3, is DSGVTQTPKHLITATGQRVTLRCSPRSGDLSVYWYQQSLDQGLQFLIQYYNGEERAKGNILERFSAQQFPDLHSELNLSSLELGDSALYFCASSPRSGESYEQYFGPGTRLTVT.

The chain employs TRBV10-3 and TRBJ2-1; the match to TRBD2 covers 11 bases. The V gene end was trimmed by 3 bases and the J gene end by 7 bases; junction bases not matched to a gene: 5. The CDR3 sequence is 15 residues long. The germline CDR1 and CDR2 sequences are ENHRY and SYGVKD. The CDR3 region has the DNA TGTGCCATCAGTGATCTTGGACTAGCGGGTAATGAGCAGTTCTTC. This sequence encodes CAISDLGLAGNEQFF.

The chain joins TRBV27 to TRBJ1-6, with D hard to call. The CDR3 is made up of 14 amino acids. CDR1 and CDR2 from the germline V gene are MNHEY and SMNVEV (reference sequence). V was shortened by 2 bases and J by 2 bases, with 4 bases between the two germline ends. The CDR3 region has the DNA TGTGCCAGCAGTTTAGGGCCCTATAATTCACCCCTCCACTTT. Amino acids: CASSLGPYNSPLHF.

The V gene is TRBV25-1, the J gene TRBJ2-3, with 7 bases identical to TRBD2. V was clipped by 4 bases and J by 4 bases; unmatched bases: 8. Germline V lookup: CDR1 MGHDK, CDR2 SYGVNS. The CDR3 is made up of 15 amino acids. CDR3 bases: TGTGCCAGCAGTGCATTCTGGGGGGGGGCAGATACGCAGTATTTT. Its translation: CASSAFWGGADTQYF.

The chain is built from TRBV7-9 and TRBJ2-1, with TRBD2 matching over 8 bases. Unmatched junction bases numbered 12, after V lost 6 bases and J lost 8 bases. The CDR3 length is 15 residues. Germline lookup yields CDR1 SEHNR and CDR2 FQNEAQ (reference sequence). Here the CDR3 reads CASSTPGVAGYEQFF. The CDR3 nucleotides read TGTGCCAGCAGTACCCCCGGGGTAGCGGGATATGAGCAGTTCTTC.

The CDR3 coding sequence is TGTGCCAGCACCGGGACCGGGACTTTGGAGACCCAGTACTTC. It translates to CASTGTGTLETQYF. The gene calls are TRBV2 and TRBJ2-5, with TRBD2 as a possible D gene (6 bases). The length of the CDR3 is 14 residues. Germline values: CDR1 SNHLY, CDR2 FYNNEI. V lost 7 bases and J lost 5, with 17 bases in between.

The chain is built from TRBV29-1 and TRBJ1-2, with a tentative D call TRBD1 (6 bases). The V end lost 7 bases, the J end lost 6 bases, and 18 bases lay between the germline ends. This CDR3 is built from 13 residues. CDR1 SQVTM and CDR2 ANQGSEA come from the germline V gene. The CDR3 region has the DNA TGCAGCGGTGATCAGGGGCTTGCGAATGGCTACACCTTC. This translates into CSGDQGLANGYTF.

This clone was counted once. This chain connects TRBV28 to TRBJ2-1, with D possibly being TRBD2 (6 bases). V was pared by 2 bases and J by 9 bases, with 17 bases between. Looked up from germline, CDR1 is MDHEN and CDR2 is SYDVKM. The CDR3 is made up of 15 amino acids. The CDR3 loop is CASSLRDSAPGEQFF. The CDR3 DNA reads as TGTGCCAGCAGTTTACGGGACTCCGCCCCAGGTGAGCAGTTCTTC. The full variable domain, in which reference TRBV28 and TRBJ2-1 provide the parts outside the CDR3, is DVKVTQSSRYLVKRTGEKVFLECVQDMDHENMFWYRQDPGLGLRLIYFSYDVKMKEKGDIPEGYSVSREKKERFSLILESASTNQTSMYLCASSLRDSAPGEQFFGPGTRLTVL.

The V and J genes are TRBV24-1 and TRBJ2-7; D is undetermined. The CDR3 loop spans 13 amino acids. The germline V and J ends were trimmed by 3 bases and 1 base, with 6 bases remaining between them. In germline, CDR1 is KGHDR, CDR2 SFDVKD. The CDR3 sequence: CATSDRRSYEQYF. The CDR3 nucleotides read TGTGCCACCAGTGATCGGCGGTCCTACGAGCAGTACTTC.